The 13 T cell receptor beta chains reported below all come from one sample, sequenced in a study of blood T cell repertoires in COVID-19 (dated by TCRdb to the early 2020s). The method was the immunoSEQ multiplex PCR assay. Held by TCRdb, this immuneACCESS table contains in-frame sequences only and omits some clones. Under half of the omission traces to an unresolved V gene where checked; the cause of the rest is unknown. Present in this sample are around 250,000 clones, around 83% of which were seen just once. Approximately 3.5% of the sample rests with the top ten. The sample taken for sequencing was peripheral blood. These receptors originate from a woman aged 18-29 years with acute or convalescent COVID-19.

The chain recombines TRBV5-6 with TRBJ2-3; D perhaps matches TRBD2 (5 bases). CDR3 size: 16 residues. Per germline, CDR1 SGHDT and CDR2 YYEEEE. V gave up 0 bases and J gave up 1 base, with 12 bases separating them. The CDR3 sequence: CASSLASGTRTDTQYF. The CDR3 nucleotides read TGTGCCAGCAGCTTGGCGAGCGGAACTCGCACAGATACGCAGTATTTT.

This clone was seen only a few times. The chain joins TRBV4-1 to TRBJ2-3; possibly TRBD2 for D (5 bases). The length of the CDR3 is 13 residues. Germline CDR1 is MGHRA and CDR2 is YSYEKL. The V gene lost 0 bases and the J gene lost 4 bases, with 5 bases spanning the gap. The CDR3 loop reads CASSQEEADTQYF. The CDR3 region has the DNA TGCGCCAGCAGCCAAGAGGAGGCAGATACGCAGTATTTT.

The CDR3 region has the DNA TGTGCCAGCAGCTTATCCCTAGCCAATGAGCAGTTCTTC. Its translation: CASSLSLANEQFF. The V and J genes are TRBV5-6 and TRBJ2-1; TRBD2 might be the D (5 bases). The CDR3 is made up of 13 amino acids. Germline lookup yields CDR1 SGHDT and CDR2 YYEEEE. V was trimmed by 2 bases and J by 6 bases, leaving 9 bases between them. Full variable domain (rest looked up from reference TRBV5-6 and TRBJ2-1): DAGVTQSPTHLIKTRGQQVTLRCSPKSGHDTVSWYQQALGQGPQFIFQYYEEEERQRGNFPDRFSGHQFPNYSSELNVNALLLGDSALYLCASSLSLANEQFFGPGTRLTVL.

The chain joins TRBV6-2 or TRBV6-3 to TRBJ1-2, with 8 bases lining up with TRBD1. The V segment lost 5 bases and the J segment 2 bases; nucleotides outside the gene matches: 7. Germline V gives CDR1 MNHEY, CDR2 SVGEGT. The CDR3 sequence is 15 residues long. In nucleotides, the CDR3 is TGTGCCAGCAGTATCTCTTCAGGGGGCAACTATGGCTACACCTTC. Its protein is CASSISSGGNYGYTF.

The chain has TRBV11-2 and TRBJ2-1, with 14 bases lining up with TRBD2. The CDR3 extends over 14 amino acids. Germline CDR1 SGHAT, CDR2 FQNNGV. The V and J ends lost 5 bases and 12 bases, in that order; junction bases with no gene match: 6. CDR3 nucleotides: TGTGCCAGCAGCCAAGGACTAGCGGGAGGTTCGCAGTTCTTC. This sequence encodes CASSQGLAGGSQFF.

In its sample, this clone was seen once. The chain is built from TRBV24-1 and TRBJ2-3; a possible D gene is TRBD1 (6 bases). Per germline, CDR1 KGHDR and CDR2 SFDVKD. There are 16 residues in the CDR3. The ends were cut back, 4 bases at V and 0 bases at J, with 13 bases in the middle. CDR3 protein: CATSDRDIGSTDTQYF. CDR3 DNA: TGTGCCACCAGTGACCGGGACATCGGGAGCACAGATACGCAGTATTTT.

In its sample, this clone was seen a few times. The chain joins TRBV11-3 to TRBJ1-6; 8 nucleotides agree with TRBD1. The germline V gene encodes CDR1 SGHNT and CDR2 YENEEA. V lost 4 bases, J lost 8 bases, and 7 bases stayed unmatched. The CDR3 extends over 15 amino acids. The CDR3 nucleotides read TGTGCCAGCAGCTACCCCGAGGGACAGGATTCACCCCTCCACTTT. Protein product: CASSYPEGQDSPLHF.

The chain links TRBV18 to TRBJ2-7, with TRBD1 matching over 7 bases. Germline CDR1 is KGHSH and CDR2 is LQKENI. The CDR3 consists of 14 residues. The V and J ends lost 3 bases and 5 bases, in that order; junction bases with no gene match: 7. The CDR3 nucleotides read TGTGCCAGCTCACCTTACAGGGGTAGCGACGAGCAGTACTTC. It encodes CASSPYRGSDEQYF.

The chain carries TRBV5-1 and TRBJ2-5; tentatively, D is TRBD1 (6 bases). Germline V gives CDR1 SGHRS, CDR2 YFSETQ. There are 16 residues in the CDR3. Trimming pared 0 bases from V and 5 bases from J, leaving 17 bases between. The chain's CDR3 is CASSLAVGGTGETQYF. The DNA of the CDR3 is TGCGCCAGCAGCTTGGCCGTAGGGGGAACTGGGGAGACCCAGTACTTC.

V and J are TRBV25-1 and TRBJ1-6; D might be TRBD1 (5 bases). The V gene lost 0 bases and the J gene lost 5 bases, with 11 bases spanning the gap. CDR3 length: 16 amino acids. Germline V gene lookup returns CDR1 MGHDK and CDR2 SYGVNS. The CDR3 reads CASSEYFGGDNSPLHF. CDR3 nucleotides: TGTGCCAGCAGTGAATATTTTGGGGGGGATAATTCACCCCTCCACTTT.

The rearrangement joins TRBV6-2 or TRBV6-3 to TRBJ2-1; 8 positions agree with TRBD2. Looked up from germline, CDR1 is MNHEY and CDR2 is SVGEGT. The V gene end was trimmed by 6 bases and the J gene end by 3 bases; junction bases not matched to a gene: 10. The CDR3 totals 16 residues. Here the CDR3 DNA reads TGTGCCAGCAGCCCCGGGGGGGCACGGGGCTACAATGAGCAGTTCTTC. The encoded protein is CASSPGGARGYNEQFF.

J is TRBJ1-4 and V is TRBV5-1, with 7 positions matching TRBD1. Germline V gene data show CDR1 as SGHRS and CDR2 as YFSETQ. The CDR3 is made up of 15 amino acids. Trimming took 3 bases from V and 3 from J; bases not matched to a gene: 5. The CDR3 reads CASSWVGQSNEKLFF. The CDR3 DNA sequence: TGCGCCAGCAGCTGGGTGGGACAGTCTAATGAAAAACTGTTTTTT.

The chain uses TRBV19 and TRBJ2-1, with a weak D call TRBD1 (5 bases). V shed 2 bases and J shed 4 bases, with 15 bases lying between them. The CDR3 spans 16 residues. CDR1 and CDR2 (germline): LNHDA, SQIVND (reference sequence). The CDR3 nucleotides are TGTGCCAGTAGTATACGGCCCAAGGGGATATACAATGAGCAGTTCTTC. Translating it yields CASSIRPKGIYNEQFF. Variable domain in full (rest from reference TRBV19 and TRBJ2-1): DGGITQSPKYLFRKEGQNVTLSCEQNLNHDAMYWYRQDPGQGLRLIYYSQIVNDFQKGDIAEGYSVSREKKESFPLTVTSAQKNPTAFYLCASSIRPKGIYNEQFFGPGTRLTVL.